These T cell receptor beta chains were read from a single sample in a study of blood T cells in healthy people across ages. TCRdb re-called the 5' RACE reads with MiXCR, one entry per CDR3 protein. The sample shows some 1.4 million distinct CDR3 sequences, roughly 45% of them seen only once. Material: blood. The receptors were sampled from a young woman in good health. Each CDR3 is given with its conserved first and last residue. A D gene is named only where the DNA matches it firmly. Clone size appears in some rows only: once, few, many, or a class for an expanded clone.

abundance,v_gene,len,d_gene,j_gene,CDR3aa,CDR3nt
NA,TRBV12-3/TRBV12-4,15,TRBD1,TRBJ2-1,CASRVRGQGYNEQFF,TGTGCCAGCAGAGTCCGGGGACAGGGGTACAATGAGCAGTTCTTC
few,TRBV20-1,16,NA,TRBJ1-1,CSARIRSGGENTEAFF,TGCAGTGCTAGAATTCGATCGGGTGGTGAAAACACTGAAGCTTTCTTT
few,TRBV10-3,20,TRBD1,TRBJ2-5,CAISDGSLGYRWDSQETQYF,TGTGCCATCAGTGATGGCTCTCTAGGTTATAGATGGGACAGCCAAGAGACCCAGTACTTC
few,TRBV12-3/TRBV12-4,17,NA,TRBJ1-5,CASRLKGGTLSNQPQHF,TGTGCCAGCAGATTAAAGGGGGGGACACTAAGCAATCAGCCCCAGCATTTT
NA,TRBV4-1,14,TRBD1,TRBJ1-3,CASSSGTGGDTIYF,TGCGCCAGCAGCTCCGGGACAGGGGGTGACACCATATATTTT
few,TRBV27,16,NA,TRBJ2-7,CASSLLGGGRSYEQYF,TGTGCCAGCAGTTTATTGGGGGGTGGTCGCTCCTACGAGCAGTACTTC
few,TRBV29-1,12,NA,TRBJ2-2,CSAGRDTGELFF,TGCAGCGCCGGGCGGGACACCGGGGAGCTGTTTTTT
NA,TRBV5-1,13,NA,TRBJ1-1,CASSLAPMGEAYF,TGCGCCAGCAGCTTGGCACCTATGGGTGAAGCTTACTTT
NA,TRBV3-1,18,TRBD2,TRBJ2-1,CASSQGLGSGGAIHEQFF,TGTGCCAGCAGCCAGGGGTTGGGTAGCGGGGGGGCCATCCATGAGCAGTTCTTC
few,TRBV3-1,13,TRBD1,TRBJ1-1,CASSPGGTVEAFF,TGTGCCAGCAGCCCGGGGGGGACAGTTGAAGCTTTCTTT
NA,TRBV9,19,TRBD2,TRBJ2-7,CASSTGTSGNKGAYNEQYF,TGTGCCAGCAGCACTGGGACTAGCGGGAATAAGGGGGCCTACAATGAGCAGTACTTC
many,TRBV29-1,13,TRBD2,TRBJ2-1,CSVVAPGGTEQFF,TGCAGCGTTGTAGCTCCGGGGGGGACTGAGCAGTTCTTC
few,TRBV12-3/TRBV12-4,15,NA,TRBJ1-5,CASSPRTFGNQPQHF,TGTGCCAGCAGTCCGCGGACCTTCGGCAATCAGCCCCAGCATTTT
once,TRBV3-1,14,NA,TRBJ1-6,CASSQSGVVSPLHF,TGTGCCAGCAGCCAAAGCGGGGTAGTTTCACCCCTCCACTTT
few,TRBV7-2,17,NA,TRBJ2-3,CASSLGLRGQSTDTQYF,TGTGCCAGCAGCTTAGGTCTCCGGGGCCAAAGCACAGATACGCAGTATTTT
few,TRBV12-3/TRBV12-4,16,TRBD1,TRBJ2-7,CASSFWDREPSYEQYF,TGTGCCAGCAGTTTTTGGGACAGGGAACCTTCCTACGAGCAGTACTTC
NA,TRBV5-1,13,NA,TRBJ2-1,CASSLGPEDEQFF,TGCGCCAGCAGCTTGGGGCCCGAGGATGAGCAGTTCTTC
NA,TRBV9,15,NA,TRBJ2-1,CASTLYQGSNNEQFF,TGTGCCAGCACGTTGTACCAGGGCAGTAACAATGAGCAGTTCTTC
NA,TRBV2,18,TRBD1,TRBJ2-6,CASSKGQGAISGANVLTF,TGTGCCAGCAGTAAAGGACAGGGTGCCATCTCTGGGGCCAACGTCCTGACTTTC
NA,TRBV20-1,14,TRBD2,TRBJ2-5,CSARSSGGQETQYF,TGCAGTGCTAGGTCTAGCGGGGGGCAAGAGACCCAGTACTTC
NA,TRBV7-2,15,TRBD2,TRBJ2-7,CASSSTGTSLSEQYF,TGTGCCAGCAGCTCCACCGGGACTAGCTTGAGCGAGCAGTACTTC
NA,TRBV5-8,15,NA,TRBJ1-1,CASSPLLEGDTEAFF,TGTGCCAGCAGCCCCCTTTTAGAGGGGGACACTGAAGCTTTCTTT
NA,TRBV20-1,13,TRBD2,TRBJ2-2,CSAEPLATGELFF,TGCAGTGCTGAGCCACTAGCGACCGGGGAGCTGTTTTTT
many,TRBV6-6,14,TRBD2,TRBJ2-1,CASSPSGNYNEQFF,TGTGCCAGCAGTCCGAGCGGGAACTACAATGAGCAGTTCTTC
NA,TRBV6-1,12,NA,TRBJ2-7,CAAGTPSYEQYF,TGTGCCGCCGGGACTCCATCCTACGAGCAGTACTTC
NA,TRBV29-1,13,NA,TRBJ1-2,CLTGTVSNYGYTF,TGCCTGACAGGAACCGTTTCAAACTATGGCTACACCTTC
NA,TRBV4-1,16,TRBD2,TRBJ2-1,CASSLEGTSGNNEQFF,TGCGCCAGCAGCCTAGAAGGGACTAGCGGTAACAATGAGCAGTTCTTC
NA,TRBV6-1,16,NA,TRBJ2-3,CASSDEQGGGTDTQYF,TGTGCCAGCAGTGACGAACAGGGCGGAGGCACAGATACGCAGTATTTT
NA,TRBV2,11,NA,TRBJ2-7,CASEEGYEQYF,TGTGCCAGCGAGGAAGGTTACGAGCAGTACTTC
NA,TRBV15,13,NA,TRBJ2-7,CATSSNSPYEQYF,TGTGCCACCAGCAGTAATAGTCCATACGAGCAGTACTTC
NA,TRBV5-4,15,NA,TRBJ2-7,CASSLASSSYNEQYF,TGTGCCAGCAGTCTTGCTTCGAGCTCCTACAATGAGCAGTACTTC
NA,TRBV4-2,17,TRBD2,TRBJ2-3,CANSSRPTSGNTDTQYF,TGTGCCAACAGCTCCCGGCCCACTAGCGGGAACACAGATACGCAGTATTTT
NA,TRBV6-5,13,NA,TRBJ1-4,CASSYMGSEKLFF,TGTGCCAGCAGTTACATGGGGTCGGAAAAACTGTTTTTT
few,TRBV29-1,13,NA,TRBJ2-7,CSVESPGGYEQYF,TGCAGCGTTGAGTCCCCTGGTGGCTACGAGCAGTACTTC
NA,TRBV6-5,14,NA,TRBJ2-7,CASSPGGGSSEQYF,TGTGCCAGCAGCCCCGGAGGGGGTTCGAGCGAGCAGTACTTC
NA,TRBV20-1,13,TRBD2,TRBJ2-1,CSAPRAGLETQFF,TGCAGTGCTCCAAGAGCGGGGTTAGAGACCCAGTTCTTC
NA,TRBV14,15,NA,TRBJ1-2,CASSQETVEWDGYTF,TGTGCCAGCAGCCAAGAAACAGTAGAGTGGGATGGCTACACCTTC
NA,TRBV29-1,11,NA,TRBJ1-4,CSAQGRDQLFF,TGCAGCGCCCAAGGGAGGGATCAACTGTTTTTT
NA,TRBV5-1,16,NA,TRBJ2-4,CASSLEVEMAKNIQYF,TGCGCCAGCAGCTTGGAAGTTGAGATGGCCAAAAACATTCAGTACTTC
few,TRBV11-2,15,NA,TRBJ2-1,CASSLVAAPDIEQFF,TGTGCCAGCAGCTTAGTAGCGGCTCCCGACATTGAGCAGTTCTTC
NA,TRBV27,18,NA,TRBJ2-1,CASSPQPRVEGRFNEQFF,TGTGCCAGCAGTCCGCAACCACGCGTGGAGGGGAGGTTCAATGAGCAGTTCTTC
NA,TRBV5-6,17,TRBD1,TRBJ1-6,CASSRDRGHSYNSPLHF,TGTGCCAGCAGTCGGGACAGGGGGCATTCCTATAATTCACCCCTCCACTTT
NA,TRBV28,15,TRBD1,TRBJ1-1,CASSLGGTGRVEAFF,TGTGCCAGCAGCCTTGGTGGGACAGGGAGGGTTGAAGCTTTCTTT
few,TRBV20-1,16,NA,TRBJ2-1,CSARDRDLGSYNEQFF,TGCAGTGCTAGAGACCGGGACCTGGGCTCCTACAATGAGCAGTTCTTC
NA,TRBV20-1,12,NA,TRBJ2-7,CSADTGIYEQYF,TGCAGTGCTGATACAGGAATATACGAGCAGTACTTC
NA,TRBV20-1,15,NA,TRBJ2-3,CSARTWDHGIDTQYF,TGCAGTGCTAGAACGTGGGATCACGGAATAGATACGCAGTATTTT
NA,TRBV29-1,13,NA,TRBJ1-5,CSVEASTGQPQHF,TGCAGCGTTGAAGCCTCAACGGGGCAGCCCCAGCATTTT
NA,TRBV6-5,13,NA,TRBJ2-1,CASSDRGRNEQFF,TGTGCCAGCAGTGATCGGGGGCGAAATGAGCAGTTCTTC
NA,TRBV3-1,16,TRBD2,TRBJ2-7,CASSQGRLAGEHEQYF,TGTGCCAGCAGCCAAGGGCGTCTAGCGGGTGAACACGAGCAGTACTTC
many,TRBV7-2,17,NA,TRBJ2-1,CASSLAGSVGPGNEQFF,TGTGCCAGCAGCTTAGCCGGGAGTGTAGGGCCTGGCAATGAGCAGTTCTTC
NA,TRBV6-1,13,TRBD1,TRBJ2-5,CASSCDRGETQYF,TGTGCCAGCAGCTGCGACAGGGGGGAGACCCAGTACTTC
many,TRBV6-1,13,TRBD1,TRBJ2-5,CASSRQGRETQYF,TGTGCCAGCAGTAGACAGGGGAGAGAGACCCAGTACTTC
NA,TRBV6-5,15,NA,TRBJ2-5,CANTRSRVGVNEQYF,TGTGCCAACACTCGTTCCCGGGTGGGGGTCAATGAGCAGTACTTC
NA,TRBV6-6,12,NA,TRBJ2-1,CASGARSPEQFF,TGTGCCAGCGGGGCGCGCTCTCCTGAGCAGTTCTTC
few,TRBV7-9,13,NA,TRBJ1-2,CASSSSISWINTF,TGTGCCAGCAGCTCCTCGATCTCCTGGATCAACACCTTC
once,TRBV12-3/TRBV12-4,16,TRBD2,TRBJ2-2,CASSKTAGVTTGELFF,TGTGCCAGCAGCAAAACTGCGGGGGTCACCACCGGGGAGCTGTTTTTT
NA,TRBV20-1,13,TRBD2,TRBJ2-5,CSARATSKETQYF,TGCAGTGCTAGGGCGACTAGCAAAGAGACCCAGTACTTC
NA,TRBV28,17,NA,TRBJ1-6,CASSSPGQQPWGSPLHF,TGTGCCAGCAGTTCCCCAGGACAGCAGCCTTGGGGTTCACCCCTCCACTTT
NA,TRBV7-9,9,NA,TRBJ2-1,CASSFPAFF,TGTGCCAGCAGCTTTCCCGCGTTCTTC